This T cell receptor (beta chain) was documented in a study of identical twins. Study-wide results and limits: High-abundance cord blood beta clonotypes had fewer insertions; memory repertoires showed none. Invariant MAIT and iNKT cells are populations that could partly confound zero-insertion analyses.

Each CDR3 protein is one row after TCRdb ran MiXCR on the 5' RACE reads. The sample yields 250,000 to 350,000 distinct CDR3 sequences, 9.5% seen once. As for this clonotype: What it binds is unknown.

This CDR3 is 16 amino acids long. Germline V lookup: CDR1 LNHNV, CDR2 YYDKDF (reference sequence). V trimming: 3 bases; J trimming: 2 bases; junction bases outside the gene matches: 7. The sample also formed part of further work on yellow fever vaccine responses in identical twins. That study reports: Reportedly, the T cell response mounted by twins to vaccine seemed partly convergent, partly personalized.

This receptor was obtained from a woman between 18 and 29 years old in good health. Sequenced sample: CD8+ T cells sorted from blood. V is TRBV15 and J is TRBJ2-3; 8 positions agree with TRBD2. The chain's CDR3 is CATSRESSGYTDTQYF. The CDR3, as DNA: TGTGCCACCAGCAGGGAATCTAGCGGGTACACAGATACGCAGTATTTT.